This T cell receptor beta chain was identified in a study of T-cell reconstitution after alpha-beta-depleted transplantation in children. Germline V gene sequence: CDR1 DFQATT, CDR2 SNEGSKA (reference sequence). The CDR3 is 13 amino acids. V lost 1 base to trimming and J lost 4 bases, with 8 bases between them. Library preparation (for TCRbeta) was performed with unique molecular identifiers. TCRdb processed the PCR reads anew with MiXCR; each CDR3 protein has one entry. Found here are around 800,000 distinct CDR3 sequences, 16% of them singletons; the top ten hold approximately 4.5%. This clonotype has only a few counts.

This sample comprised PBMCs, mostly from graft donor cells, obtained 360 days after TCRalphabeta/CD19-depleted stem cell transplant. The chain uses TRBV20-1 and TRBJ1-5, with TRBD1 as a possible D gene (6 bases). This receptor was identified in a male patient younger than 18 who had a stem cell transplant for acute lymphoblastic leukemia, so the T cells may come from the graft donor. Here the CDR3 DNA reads TGCAGTGCTAGAGGGGACACAAATCAGCCCCAGCATTTT. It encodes CSARGDTNQPQHF.